This paragraph reports one TCR beta chain. Its antigen is not identified. The data were produced by immunoSEQ multiplex PCR, yet TCRdb's version contains in-frame clones alone and is incomplete. Of about 380,000 clones in the sample, roughly 96% were seen once. The data originate from a study of shared clonotypes between healthy human individuals. Study in general: Donor composition was a couple of women and a few men, aged 18 to 49. Points from the study as a whole: The study drew on few donors, limiting represented genetic and exposure-history diversity.

This CDR3 is built from 14 residues. Germline values: CDR1 LNHNV, CDR2 YYDKDF (reference sequence). Trimming pared 0 bases from V and 5 bases from J, leaving 11 bases between. Sequencing was carried out using memory CD8+ T cells sorted from blood. The subset denotes: CD45RO+ cells pooled with CCR7-negative TemRA cells. The TCR sequence derives from a man aged 25 to 40 in good health. The J gene is TRBJ2-7, the V gene TRBV15, with D perhaps being TRBD1 or TRBD2 (5 bases each). This chain's CDR3 is CATSREVWGNEQYF. The CDR3, as DNA: TGTGCCACCAGCAGAGAAGTTTGGGGGAACGAGCAGTACTTC.